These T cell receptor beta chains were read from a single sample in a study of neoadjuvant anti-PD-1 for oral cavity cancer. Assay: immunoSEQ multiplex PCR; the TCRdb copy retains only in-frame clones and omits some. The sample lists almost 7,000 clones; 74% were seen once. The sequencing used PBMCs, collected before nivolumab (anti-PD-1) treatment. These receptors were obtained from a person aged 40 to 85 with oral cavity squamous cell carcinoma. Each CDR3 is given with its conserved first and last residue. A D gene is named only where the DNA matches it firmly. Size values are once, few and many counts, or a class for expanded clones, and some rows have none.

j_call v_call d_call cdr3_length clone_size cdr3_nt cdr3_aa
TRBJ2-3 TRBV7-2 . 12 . TGTGCCATCTCCTTCAGCACAGATACGCAGTATTTT CAISFSTDTQYF
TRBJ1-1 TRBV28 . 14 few TGTGCCAGCAGTTTAACACTGAGAAACACTGAAGCTTTCTTT CASSLTLRNTEAFF
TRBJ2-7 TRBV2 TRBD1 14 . TGTGCCAGCACACAGACAGGGTTGTTGTCCGAGCAGTACTTC CASTQTGLLSEQYF
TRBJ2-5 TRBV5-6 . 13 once TGTGCCAGCATTAGGGGGTTGGGGGAGACCCAGTACTTC CASIRGLGETQYF
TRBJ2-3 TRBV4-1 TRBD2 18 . TGCGCCAGCAGCCAAGGGGATAGCGGGGGGCCGTGGACAGATACGCAGTATTTT CASSQGDSGGPWTDTQYF
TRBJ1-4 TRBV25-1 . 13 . TGTGCCAGCAGTGAACAGGGGCATGAAAAACTGTTTTTT CASSEQGHEKLFF
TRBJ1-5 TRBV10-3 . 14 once TGTGCCATCAGTGAGGGGGGGGCTTGGCAGCCCCAGCATTTT CAISEGGAWQPQHF
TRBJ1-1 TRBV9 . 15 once TGTGCCAGCAGCGTGGAGGGGGAGGTGGGCACTGAAGCTTTCTTT CASSVEGEVGTEAFF
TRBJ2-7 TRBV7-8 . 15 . TGTGCCAGCAGGACTTCCGGGACAACAACCTACGAGCAGTACTTC CASRTSGTTTYEQYF
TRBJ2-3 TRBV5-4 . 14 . TGTGCCAGCAGCTTGGCTGGGTGGGCAAATACGCAGTATTTT CASSLAGWANTQYF
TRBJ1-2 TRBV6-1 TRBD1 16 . TGTGCCAGCAGTGAACCGTCCAGGGGGCTTGACTATGGCTACACCTTC CASSEPSRGLDYGYTF
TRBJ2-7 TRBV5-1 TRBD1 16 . TGCGCCAGCAGCTCCAGGGGCGGGACAGGGGGCGGCGAGCAGTACTTC CASSSRGGTGGGEQYF
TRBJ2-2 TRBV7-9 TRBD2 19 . TGTGCCAGCAGCTTAATGGCTCCGGGACTAGCTGGCGGACCCGGGGAGCTGTTTTTT CASSLMAPGLAGGPGELFF
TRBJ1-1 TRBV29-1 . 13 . TGCAGCGTTGATAGGGGCATGAACACTGAAGCTTTCTTT CSVDRGMNTEAFF
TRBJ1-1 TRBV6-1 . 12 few TGTGCCAGCAGTGAAGCGAGAACTGAAGCTTTCTTT CASSEARTEAFF
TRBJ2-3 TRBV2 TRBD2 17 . TGTGCCAGCAGTGAAGGGGTCAGCGGGGGGGCAACAGATACGCAGTATTTT CASSEGVSGGATDTQYF
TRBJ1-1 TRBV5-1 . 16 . TGCGCCAGCAGCTTGGGGGCGCGGCAGGTGAACACTGAAGCTTTCTTT CASSLGARQVNTEAFF
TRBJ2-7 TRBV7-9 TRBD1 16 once TGTGCCAGCAGCTTAGCCGGTGGACAGGGGTCCTACGAGCAGTACTTC CASSLAGGQGSYEQYF
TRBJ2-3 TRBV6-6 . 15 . TGTGCCAGCAGTTACGCGACCCCCTTGGCAGATACGCAGTATTTT CASSYATPLADTQYF
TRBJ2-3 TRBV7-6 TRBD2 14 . TGTGCCAGCAGCTACGGGACTAGCGGGGATACGCAGTATTTT CASSYGTSGDTQYF
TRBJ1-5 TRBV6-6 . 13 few TGTGCCAGCAGTTATGATAGCAATCAGCCCCAGCATTTT CASSYDSNQPQHF
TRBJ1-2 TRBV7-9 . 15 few TGTGCCAGCAGCTTATGGGAGGTTACTAACTATGGCTACACCTTC CASSLWEVTNYGYTF
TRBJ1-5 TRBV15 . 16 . TGTGCCACCAGCAGAGATAGGAGGCCACTTAATCAGCCCCAGCATTTT CATSRDRRPLNQPQHF
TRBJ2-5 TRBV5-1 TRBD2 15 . TGCGCCAGCAGCTTGTTAGCGGGGGGGCCGGAGACCCAGTACTTC CASSLLAGGPETQYF
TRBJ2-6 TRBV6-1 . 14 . TGTGCCAGCAGTAGGGAACCTGGGGCCAACGTCCTGACTTTC CASSREPGANVLTF
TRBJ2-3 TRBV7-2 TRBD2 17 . TGTGCCAGCAGCTTAGGGGGTAGCGGGGGCTCTCCGGGTACGCAGTATTTT CASSLGGSGGSPGTQYF
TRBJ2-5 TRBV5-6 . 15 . TGTGCCAGCAGCTTGCGGCAGCCTTTACGGGAGACCCAGTACTTC CASSLRQPLRETQYF
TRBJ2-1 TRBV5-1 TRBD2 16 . TGCGCCAGCAGCTTTGAGCGGGGGGGCATCGGCAATGAGCAGTTCTTC CASSFERGGIGNEQFF
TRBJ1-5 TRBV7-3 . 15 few TGTGCCAGCAGCCCAAGGAGGAATAGCAATCAGCCCCAGCATTTT CASSPRRNSNQPQHF
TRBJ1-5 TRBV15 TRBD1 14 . TGTGCCACCAGCGGGACAGGGGGCATTCAGCCCCAGCATTTT CATSGTGGIQPQHF
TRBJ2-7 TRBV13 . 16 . TGTGCCAGCAGCTTAAGGCTCCGCGCCTCTTCCTACGAGCAGTACTTC CASSLRLRASSYEQYF
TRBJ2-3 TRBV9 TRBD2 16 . TGTGCCAGCAGCGTAGCTGATAGCGGGGGGGCGAATACGCAGTATTTT CASSVADSGGANTQYF
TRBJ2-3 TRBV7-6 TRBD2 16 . TGTGCCAGCAGAATAGCGGGGGGGCAGGGCACAGATACGCAGTATTTT CASRIAGGQGTDTQYF
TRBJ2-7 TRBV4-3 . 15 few TGCGCCAGCAGCCAAACCACAGGGAGCTCCTACGAGCAGTACTTC CASSQTTGSSYEQYF
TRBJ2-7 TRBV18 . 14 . TGTGCCAGCTCACCACCGGCAGGGCGGGACGAGCAGTACTTC CASSPPAGRDEQYF
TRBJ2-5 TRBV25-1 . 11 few TGTGCCAGCAGTCACCGGGAGACCCAGTACTTC CASSHRETQYF
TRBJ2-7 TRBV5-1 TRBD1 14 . TGCGCCAGCAGCTTCGGGACAGGGGATAGCGAGCAGTACTTC CASSFGTGDSEQYF
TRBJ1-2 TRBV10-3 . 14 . TGTGCCATCAGGGGAGAGACAGAGAACTATGGCTACACCTTC CAIRGETENYGYTF
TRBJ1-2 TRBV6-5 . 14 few TGTGCCAGCAGTTACTCAGGGGGGACCTATGGCTACACCTTC CASSYSGGTYGYTF
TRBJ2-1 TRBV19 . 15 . TGTGCCAGTAGTAGCCACCTGGGGGGGGCAGGTGAGCAGTTCTTC CASSSHLGGAGEQFF
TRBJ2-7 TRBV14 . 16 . TGTGCCAGCAGCCAAGCTTCCTCCCGGTCTTTCTACGAGCAGTACTTC CASSQASSRSFYEQYF
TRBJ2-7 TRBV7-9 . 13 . TGTGCCAGCAATGAGGGGGGGAGCTACGAGCAGTACTTC CASNEGGSYEQYF
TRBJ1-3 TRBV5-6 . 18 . TGTGCCAGCAGCTTTTTGGGCCAGGACAGTGCTTCTGGAAACACCATATATTTT CASSFLGQDSASGNTIYF
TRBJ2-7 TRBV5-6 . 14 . TGTGCCAGCAGCTTGGCGGCAGCCGGTCGGGAGCAGTACTTC CASSLAAAGREQYF
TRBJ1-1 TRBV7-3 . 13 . TGTGCCAGCAGCGTATTCATGAACACTGAAGCTTTCTTT CASSVFMNTEAFF
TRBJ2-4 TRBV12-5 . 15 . TGTGCTAGTGGACACCACCGGGACACCAAAAACATTCAGTACTTC CASGHHRDTKNIQYF
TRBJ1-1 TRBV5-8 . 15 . TGTGCCAGCAGCGGGGGGGACATGTGGGTGACTGAAGCTTTCTTT CASSGGDMWVTEAFF
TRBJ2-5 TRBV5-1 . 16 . TGCGCCAGCAGCCGGGGTGATCGTGTCGGTGGAGAGACCCAGTACTTC CASSRGDRVGGETQYF
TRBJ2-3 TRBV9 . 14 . TGTGCCAGCGAGGGGGGCCTATCCACAGATACGCAGTATTTT CASEGGLSTDTQYF
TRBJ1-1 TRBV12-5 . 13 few TGTGCTAGTGAAAACGAGCGGGACACTGAAGCTTTCTTT CASENERDTEAFF
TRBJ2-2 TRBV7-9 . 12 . TGTGCCAGCAGCCTCGATGGCGGGGAGCTGTTTTTT CASSLDGGELFF
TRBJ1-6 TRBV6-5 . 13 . TGTGCCAGCAGTTACGAGGGGAATTCACCCCTCCACTTT CASSYEGNSPLHF
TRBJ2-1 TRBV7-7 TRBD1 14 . TGTGCCAGCAGCTTAAGAGGACAGGGAAATGAGCAGTTCTTC CASSLRGQGNEQFF
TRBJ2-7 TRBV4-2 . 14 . TGTGCCAGCAGCCAAGACCTAGCTTACTACGAGCAGTACTTC CASSQDLAYYEQYF
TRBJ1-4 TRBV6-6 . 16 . TGTGCCAGCAGTTCCAGGGTTGACGTAGGTATCGGAAAACTGTTTTTT CASSSRVDVGIGKLFF